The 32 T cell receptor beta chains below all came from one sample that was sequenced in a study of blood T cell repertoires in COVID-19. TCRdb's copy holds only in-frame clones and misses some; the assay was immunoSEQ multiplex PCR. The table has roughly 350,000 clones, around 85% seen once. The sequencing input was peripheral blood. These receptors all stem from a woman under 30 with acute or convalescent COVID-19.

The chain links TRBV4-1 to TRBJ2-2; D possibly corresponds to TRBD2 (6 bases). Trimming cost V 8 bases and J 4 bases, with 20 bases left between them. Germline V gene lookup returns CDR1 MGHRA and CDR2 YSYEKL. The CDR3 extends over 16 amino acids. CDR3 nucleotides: TGCGCCAGCCCGCCGTTGAGGGGACTCAGCACCGGGGAGCTGTTTTTT. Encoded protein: CASPPLRGLSTGELFF.

The CDR3 protein is CSASNLGQSNTEAFF. CDR3 nucleotide sequence: TGCAGTGCTAGTAACCTGGGACAGTCGAACACTGAAGCTTTCTTT. The chain employs TRBV20-1 and TRBJ1-1, with TRBD1 matching 7 bases. The ends lost 3 bases at V and 1 base at J; junction bases unmatched: 8. The CDR3 sequence is 15 residues long. Germline lookup yields CDR1 DFQATT and CDR2 SNEGSKA (reference sequence).

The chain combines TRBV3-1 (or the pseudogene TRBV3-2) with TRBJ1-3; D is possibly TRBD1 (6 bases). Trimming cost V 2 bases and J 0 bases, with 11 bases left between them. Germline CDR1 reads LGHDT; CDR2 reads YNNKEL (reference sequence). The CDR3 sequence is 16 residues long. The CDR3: CASSQRRTDSGNTIYF. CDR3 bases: TGTGCCAGCAGCCAAAGGCGGACAGACTCTGGAAACACCATATATTTT.

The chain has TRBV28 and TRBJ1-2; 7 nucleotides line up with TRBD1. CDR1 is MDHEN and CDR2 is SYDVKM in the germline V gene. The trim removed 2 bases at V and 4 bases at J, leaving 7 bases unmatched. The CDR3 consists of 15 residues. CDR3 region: CASSLGAGGSYGYTF. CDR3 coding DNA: TGTGCCAGCAGTTTAGGCGCAGGGGGAAGCTATGGCTACACCTTC.

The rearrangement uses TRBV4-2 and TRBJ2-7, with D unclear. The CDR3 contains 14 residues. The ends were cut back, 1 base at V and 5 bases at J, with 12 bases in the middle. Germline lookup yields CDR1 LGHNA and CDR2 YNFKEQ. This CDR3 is CASSQVISLHEQYF. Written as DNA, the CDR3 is TGTGCCAGCAGCCAAGTTATAAGCCTGCACGAGCAGTACTTC.

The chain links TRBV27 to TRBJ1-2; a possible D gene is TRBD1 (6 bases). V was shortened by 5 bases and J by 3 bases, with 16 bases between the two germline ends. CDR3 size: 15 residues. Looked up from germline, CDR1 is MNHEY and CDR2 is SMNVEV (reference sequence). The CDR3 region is CASSPHPAGDYGYTF. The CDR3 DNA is TGTGCCAGCAGTCCACACCCTGCAGGGGACTATGGCTACACCTTC.

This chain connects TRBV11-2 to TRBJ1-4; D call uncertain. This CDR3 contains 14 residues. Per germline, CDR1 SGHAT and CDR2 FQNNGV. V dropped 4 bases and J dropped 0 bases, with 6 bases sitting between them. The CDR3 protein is CASSSRATNEKLFF. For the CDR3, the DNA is TGTGCCAGCAGCTCCCGGGCAACTAATGAAAAACTGTTTTTT.

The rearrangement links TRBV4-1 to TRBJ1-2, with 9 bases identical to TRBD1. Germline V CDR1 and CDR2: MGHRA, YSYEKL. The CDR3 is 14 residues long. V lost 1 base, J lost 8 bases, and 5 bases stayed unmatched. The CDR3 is CASSQVGTGIGYTF. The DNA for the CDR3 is TGCGCCAGCAGCCAAGTTGGGACAGGGATCGGCTACACCTTC.

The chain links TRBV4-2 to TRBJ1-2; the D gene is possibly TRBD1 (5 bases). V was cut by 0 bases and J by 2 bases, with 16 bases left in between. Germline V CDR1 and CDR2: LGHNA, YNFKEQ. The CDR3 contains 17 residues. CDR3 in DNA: TGTGCCAGCAGCCAAGATCATTCGGTGCCAGGGAACTATGGCTACACCTTC. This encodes CASSQDHSVPGNYGYTF.

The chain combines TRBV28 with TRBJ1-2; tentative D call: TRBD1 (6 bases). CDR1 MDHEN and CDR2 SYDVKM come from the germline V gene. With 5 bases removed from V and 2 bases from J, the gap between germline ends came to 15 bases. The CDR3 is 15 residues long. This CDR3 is CASSAPYGGNYGYTF. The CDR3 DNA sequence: TGTGCCAGCAGTGCCCCATATGGGGGCAACTATGGCTACACCTTC.

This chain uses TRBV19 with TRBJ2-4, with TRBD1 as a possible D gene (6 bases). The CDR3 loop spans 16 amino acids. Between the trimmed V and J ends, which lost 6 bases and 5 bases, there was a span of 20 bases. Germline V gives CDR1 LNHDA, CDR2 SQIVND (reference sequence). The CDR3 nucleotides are TGTGCCAGTAGGGATCGGCAGGGGAGTGTTCAAAACATTCAGTACTTC. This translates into CASRDRQGSVQNIQYF.

As DNA, the CDR3 is TGTGCCAGCAGCAGACAGGGGGCGTTGCACGAGCAGTACTTC. Its translation: CASSRQGALHEQYF. The V and J genes are TRBV5-6 and TRBJ2-7; 10 positions match TRBD1. CDR1 and CDR2 from the germline V gene are SGHDT and YYEEEE. V was pared by 4 bases and J by 5 bases, with 6 bases of the junction left unmatched. The CDR3 extends over 14 amino acids. The full variable domain, with the rest looked up from reference TRBV5-6 and TRBJ2-7, is DAGVTQSPTHLIKTRGQQVTLRCSPKSGHDTVSWYQQALGQGPQFIFQYYEEEERQRGNFPDRFSGHQFPNYSSELNVNALLLGDSALYLCASSRQGALHEQYFGPGTRLTVT.

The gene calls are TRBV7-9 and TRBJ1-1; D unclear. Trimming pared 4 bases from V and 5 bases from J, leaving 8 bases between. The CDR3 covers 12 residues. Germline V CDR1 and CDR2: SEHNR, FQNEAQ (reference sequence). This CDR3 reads CASSYSGTEAFF. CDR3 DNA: TGTGCCAGCAGCTACTCGGGGACTGAAGCTTTCTTT.

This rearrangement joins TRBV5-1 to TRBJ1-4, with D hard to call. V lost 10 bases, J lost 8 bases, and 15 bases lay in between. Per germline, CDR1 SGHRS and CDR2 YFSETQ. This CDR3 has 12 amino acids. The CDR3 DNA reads TGCGCCTGCGGGAAGGACGGCGAAAAACTGTTTTTT. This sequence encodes CACGKDGEKLFF.

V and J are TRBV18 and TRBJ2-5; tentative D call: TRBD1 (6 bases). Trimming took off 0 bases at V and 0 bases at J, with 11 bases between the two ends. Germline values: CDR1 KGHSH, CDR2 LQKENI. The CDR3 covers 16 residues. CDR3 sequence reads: CASSPPTGKYQETQYF. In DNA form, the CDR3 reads TGTGCCAGCTCACCACCAACAGGGAAGTACCAAGAGACCCAGTACTTC.

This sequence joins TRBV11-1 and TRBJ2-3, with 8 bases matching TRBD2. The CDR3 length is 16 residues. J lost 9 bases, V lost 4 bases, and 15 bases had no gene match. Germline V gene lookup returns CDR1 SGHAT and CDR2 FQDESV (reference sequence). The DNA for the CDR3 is TGTGCCAGCAGCTCGCCGGGACCCCAGGCGGGGGGAACGCAGTATTTT. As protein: CASSSPGPQAGGTQYF.

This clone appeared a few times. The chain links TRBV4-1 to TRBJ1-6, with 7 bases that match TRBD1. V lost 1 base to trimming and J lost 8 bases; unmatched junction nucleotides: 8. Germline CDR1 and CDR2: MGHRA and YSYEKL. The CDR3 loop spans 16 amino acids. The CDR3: CASSQVGGQGDSPLHF. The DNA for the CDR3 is TGCGCCAGCAGCCAAGTTGGTGGGCAGGGGGATTCACCCCTCCACTTT.

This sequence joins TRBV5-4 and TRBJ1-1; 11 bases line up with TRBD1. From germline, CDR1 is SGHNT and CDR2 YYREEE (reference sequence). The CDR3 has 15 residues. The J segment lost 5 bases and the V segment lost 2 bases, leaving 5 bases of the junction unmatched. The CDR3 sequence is CASSLRDRGGTEAFF. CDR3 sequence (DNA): TGTGCCAGCAGCTTAAGGGACAGGGGGGGGACTGAAGCTTTCTTT.

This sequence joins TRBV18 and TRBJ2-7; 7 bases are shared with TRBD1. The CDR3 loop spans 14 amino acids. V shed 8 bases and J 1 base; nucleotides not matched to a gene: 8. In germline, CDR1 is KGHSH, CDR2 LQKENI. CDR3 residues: CASLSGTESYEQYF. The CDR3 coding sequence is TGTGCCAGCCTATCCGGGACAGAGTCCTACGAGCAGTACTTC.

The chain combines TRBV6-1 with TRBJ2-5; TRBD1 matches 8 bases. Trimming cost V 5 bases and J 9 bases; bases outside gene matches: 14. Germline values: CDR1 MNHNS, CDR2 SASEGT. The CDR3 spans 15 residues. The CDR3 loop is CASSQTGTGDWAQYF. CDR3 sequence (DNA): TGTGCCAGCAGTCAAACCGGGACAGGTGATTGGGCCCAGTACTTC.

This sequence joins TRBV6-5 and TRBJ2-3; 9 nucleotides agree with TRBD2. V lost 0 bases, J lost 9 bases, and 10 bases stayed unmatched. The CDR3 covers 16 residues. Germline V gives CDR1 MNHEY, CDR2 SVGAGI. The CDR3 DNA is TGTGCCAGCAGTTACTCGCCTAGCGGGGACCTTGGAACGCAGTATTTT. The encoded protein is CASSYSPSGDLGTQYF.

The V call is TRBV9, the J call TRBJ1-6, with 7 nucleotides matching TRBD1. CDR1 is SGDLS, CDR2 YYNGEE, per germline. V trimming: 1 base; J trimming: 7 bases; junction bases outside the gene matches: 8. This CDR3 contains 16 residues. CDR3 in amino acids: CASSVTGGGANSPLHF. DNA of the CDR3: TGTGCCAGCAGCGTAACTGGAGGGGGCGCGAATTCACCCCTCCACTTT.

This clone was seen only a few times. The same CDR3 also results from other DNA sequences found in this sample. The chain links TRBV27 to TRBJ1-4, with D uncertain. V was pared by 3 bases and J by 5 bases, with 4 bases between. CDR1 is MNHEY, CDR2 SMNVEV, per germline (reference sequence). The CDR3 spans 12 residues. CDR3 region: CASSFLNEKLFF. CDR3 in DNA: TGTGCCAGCAGTTTCCTCAATGAAAAACTGTTTTTT.

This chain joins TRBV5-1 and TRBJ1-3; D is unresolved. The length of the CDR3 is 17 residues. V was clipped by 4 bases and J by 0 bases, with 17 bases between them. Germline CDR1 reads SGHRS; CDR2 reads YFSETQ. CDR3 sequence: CASSPNPRADSGNTIYF. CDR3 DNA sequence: TGCGCCAGCAGCCCAAACCCCCGCGCCGACTCTGGAAACACCATATATTTT. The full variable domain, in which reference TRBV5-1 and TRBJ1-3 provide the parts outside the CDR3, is KAGVTQTPRYLIKTRGQQVTLSCSPISGHRSVSWYQQTPGQGLQFLFEYFSETQRNKGNFPGRFSGRQFSNSRSEMNVSTLELGDSALYLCASSPNPRADSGNTIYFGEGSWLTVV.

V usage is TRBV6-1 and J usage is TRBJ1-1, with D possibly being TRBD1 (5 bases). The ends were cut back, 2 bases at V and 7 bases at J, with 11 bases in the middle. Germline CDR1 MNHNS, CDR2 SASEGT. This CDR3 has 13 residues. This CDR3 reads CASSEQGDHEAFF. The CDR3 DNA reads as TGTGCCAGCAGTGAACAGGGTGACCATGAAGCTTTCTTT.

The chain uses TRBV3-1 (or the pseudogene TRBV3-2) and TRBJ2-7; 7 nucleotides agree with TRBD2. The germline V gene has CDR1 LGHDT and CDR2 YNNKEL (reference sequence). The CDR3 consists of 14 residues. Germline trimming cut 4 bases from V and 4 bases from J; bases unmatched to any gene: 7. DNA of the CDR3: TGTGCCAGCAGCCCAAGGTCGGGGGGATACGAGCAGTACTTC. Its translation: CASSPRSGGYEQYF.

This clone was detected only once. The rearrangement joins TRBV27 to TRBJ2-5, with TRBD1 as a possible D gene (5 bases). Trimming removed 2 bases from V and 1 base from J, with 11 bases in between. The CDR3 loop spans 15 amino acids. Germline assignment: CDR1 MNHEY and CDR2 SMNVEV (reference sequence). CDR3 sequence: CASSLARQSQETQYF. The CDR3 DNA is TGTGCCAGCAGTTTAGCCCGACAGTCCCAAGAGACCCAGTACTTC.

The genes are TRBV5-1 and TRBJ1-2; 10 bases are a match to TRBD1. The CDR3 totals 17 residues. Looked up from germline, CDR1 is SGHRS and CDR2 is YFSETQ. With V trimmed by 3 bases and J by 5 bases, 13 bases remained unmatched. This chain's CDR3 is CASSSDPGTGVGYGYTF. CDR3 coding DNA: TGCGCCAGCAGCTCGGACCCCGGGACAGGGGTAGGGTATGGCTACACCTTC.

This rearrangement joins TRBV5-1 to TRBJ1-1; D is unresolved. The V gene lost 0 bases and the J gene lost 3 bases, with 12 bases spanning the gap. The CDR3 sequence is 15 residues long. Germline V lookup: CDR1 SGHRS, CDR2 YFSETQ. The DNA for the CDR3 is TGCGCCAGCAGCTTGGAAGCCAGGTGGGACACTGAAGCTTTCTTT. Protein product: CASSLEARWDTEAFF.

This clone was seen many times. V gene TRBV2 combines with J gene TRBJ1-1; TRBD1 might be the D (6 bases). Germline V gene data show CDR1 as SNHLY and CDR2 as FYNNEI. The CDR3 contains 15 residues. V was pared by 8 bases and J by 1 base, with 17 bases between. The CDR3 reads CASSQWTVRNTEAFF. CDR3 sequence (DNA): TGTGCCAGCTCTCAATGGACAGTTAGGAACACTGAAGCTTTCTTT.

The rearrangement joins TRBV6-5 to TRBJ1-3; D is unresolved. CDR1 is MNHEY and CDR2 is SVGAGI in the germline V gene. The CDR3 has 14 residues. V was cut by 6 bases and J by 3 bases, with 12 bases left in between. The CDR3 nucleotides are TGTGCCAGCAGCGGACTCGGGGTTGGAAACACCATATATTTT. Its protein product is CASSGLGVGNTIYF.

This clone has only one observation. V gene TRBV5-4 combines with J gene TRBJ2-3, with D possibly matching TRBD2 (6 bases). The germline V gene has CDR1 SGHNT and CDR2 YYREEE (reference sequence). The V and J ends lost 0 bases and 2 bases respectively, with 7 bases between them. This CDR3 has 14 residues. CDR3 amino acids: CASSLGGDTDTQYF. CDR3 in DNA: TGTGCCAGCAGCTTGGGGGGGGACACAGATACGCAGTATTTT. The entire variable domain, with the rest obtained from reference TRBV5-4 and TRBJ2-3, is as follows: ETGVTQSPTHLIKTRGQQVTLRCSSQSGHNTVSWYQQALGQGPQFIFQYYREEENGRGNFPPRFSGLQFPNYSSELNVNALELDDSALYLCASSLGGDTDTQYFGPGTRLTVL.